A selection of T cell receptor beta chains follows, all from one sample in a study of PD-L1 blockade in urothelial cancer. The method was immunoSEQ multiplex PCR; TCRdb's version includes in-frame clones alone and lacks a portion of them. Altogether roughly 63,000 clones are present, roughly 76% being singletons, with the ten largest covering more than 5%. The specimen was PBMCs, collected around atezolizumab (anti-PD-L1) treatment. The receptors shown here come from a man in his 70s with urothelial cancer. Each CDR3 is given with its conserved first and last residue. A D gene is named only where the DNA matches it firmly. Some rows mark clone size as missing; the rest say once, few, many or name a class of expanded clone.

D: NA; size: NA; J: TRBJ1-5; V: TRBV6-6; CDR3: CASSRTDSNQPQHF; DNA: TGTGCCAGCAGTCGGACAGATAGCAATCAGCCCCAGCATTTT
D: TRBD2; size: few; J: TRBJ2-7; V: TRBV13; CDR3: CASTRAGGLISYEQYF; DNA: TGTGCCAGCACTCGGGCGGGAGGTTTAATATCCTACGAGCAGTACTTC
D: NA; size: NA; J: TRBJ2-1; V: TRBV11-3; CDR3: CASSLAGAVYNEQFF; DNA: TGTGCCAGCAGCTTAGCGGGAGCAGTCTACAATGAGCAGTTCTTC
D: TRBD2; size: NA; J: TRBJ2-2; V: TRBV27; CDR3: CASSELAGGPGELFF; DNA: TGTGCCAGCAGCGAACTAGCGGGAGGTCCCGGGGAGCTGTTTTTT
D: NA; size: NA; J: TRBJ2-5; V: TRBV6-6; CDR3: CASRTVGETQYF; DNA: TGTGCCAGCAGAACAGTAGGAGAGACCCAGTACTTC
D: TRBD2; size: NA; J: TRBJ2-7; V: TRBV19; CDR3: CASNPGGSSYEQYF; DNA: TGTGCCAGTAACCCGGGGGGGAGCTCCTACGAGCAGTACTTC
D: TRBD1; size: NA; J: TRBJ1-5; V: TRBV29-1; CDR3: CSVTGGGNQPQHF; DNA: TGCAGCGTAACAGGGGGGGGCAATCAGCCCCAGCATTTT
D: NA; size: NA; J: TRBJ2-3; V: TRBV19; CDR3: CASSAVRAGTDTQYF; DNA: TGTGCCAGTAGTGCTGTGCGGGCTGGCACAGATACGCAGTATTTT
D: TRBD2; size: NA; J: TRBJ2-1; V: TRBV18; CDR3: CASSTAGSQYGNEQFF; DNA: TGTGCCAGCTCAACAGCGGGGAGCCAATATGGGAATGAGCAGTTCTTC
D: TRBD1; size: NA; J: TRBJ2-7; V: TRBV7-3; CDR3: CASSLTGQGNEQYF; DNA: TGTGCCAGCAGCTTAACGGGACAGGGGAACGAGCAGTACTTC
D: NA; size: NA; J: TRBJ1-4; V: TRBV4-1; CDR3: CASSLGAIGEKLFF; DNA: TGCGCCAGCAGCCTGGGCGCCATCGGTGAAAAACTGTTTTTT
D: NA; size: NA; J: TRBJ2-5; V: TRBV2; CDR3: CASSGARGETQYF; DNA: TGTGCCAGCAGTGGGGCCAGGGGAGAGACCCAGTACTTC
D: NA; size: NA; J: TRBJ2-6; V: TRBV29-1; CDR3: CSVEDPDRSGANVLTF; DNA: TGCAGCGTTGAAGACCCCGACAGGTCTGGGGCCAACGTCCTGACTTTC
D: NA; size: NA; J: TRBJ2-3; V: TRBV4-2; CDR3: CASSQDLRSTDTQYF; DNA: TGTGCCAGCAGCCAAGATCTGAGAAGCACAGATACGCAGTATTTT
D: TRBD2; size: NA; J: TRBJ2-7; V: TRBV11-3; CDR3: CASSFRLAPYEQYF; DNA: TGTGCCAGCAGCTTCCGACTAGCACCCTACGAGCAGTACTTC
D: TRBD1; size: NA; J: TRBJ1-5; V: TRBV12-5; CDR3: CASGIDRVGNQPQHF; DNA: TGTGCTAGTGGGATTGACAGGGTCGGGAATCAGCCCCAGCATTTT
D: NA; size: NA; J: TRBJ2-2; V: TRBV7-2; CDR3: CASSLEWDNGELFF; DNA: TGTGCCAGCAGCTTAGAGTGGGACAACGGGGAGCTGTTTTTT
D: NA; size: NA; J: TRBJ2-7; V: TRBV6-6; CDR3: CASSKLSYEQYF; DNA: TGTGCCAGCAGCAAACTGTCCTACGAGCAGTACTTC
D: TRBD1; size: NA; J: TRBJ1-4; V: TRBV2; CDR3: CARSRQGAQNEKLFF; DNA: TGTGCCAGATCCCGACAGGGGGCCCAAAATGAAAAACTGTTTTTT
D: NA; size: few; J: TRBJ2-2; V: TRBV19; CDR3: CASSTRRGGGELFF; DNA: TGTGCCAGTAGTACCCGTAGAGGGGGCGGGGAGCTGTTTTTT
D: NA; size: many; J: TRBJ2-7; V: TRBV7-8; CDR3: CASSHGLYEQYF; DNA: TGTGCCAGCAGCCACGGACTTTACGAGCAGTACTTC
D: NA; size: few; J: TRBJ2-7; V: TRBV10-2; CDR3: CASSVPGDGEQYF; DNA: TGCGCCAGCAGTGTACCAGGGGACGGCGAGCAGTACTTC
D: NA; size: NA; J: TRBJ2-3; V: TRBV9; CDR3: CASRGERDTQYF; DNA: TGTGCCAGCAGAGGAGAGCGGGATACGCAGTATTTT
D: TRBD1; size: once; J: TRBJ2-7; V: TRBV11-1; CDR3: CASRQKGQTYEQYF; DNA: TGTGCCAGCAGGCAGAAGGGACAGACCTACGAGCAGTACTTC
D: NA; size: NA; J: TRBJ1-6; V: TRBV2; CDR3: CASRGEGSPLHF; DNA: TGTGCCAGCAGGGGGGAGGGTTCACCCCTCCACTTT
D: NA; size: NA; J: TRBJ1-4; V: TRBV10-2; CDR3: CASRKHGPGDEKLFF; DNA: TGCGCCAGCAGGAAACACGGCCCCGGGGATGAAAAACTGTTTTTT
D: TRBD1; size: NA; J: TRBJ1-5; V: TRBV5-4; CDR3: CASSDRGNQPQHF; DNA: TGTGCCAGCAGCGACAGGGGCAATCAGCCCCAGCATTTT
D: NA; size: few; J: TRBJ2-7; V: TRBV5-6; CDR3: CASSFATANYEQYF; DNA: TGTGCCAGCAGCTTTGCTACCGCGAACTACGAGCAGTACTTC
D: NA; size: NA; J: TRBJ2-2; V: TRBV7-3; CDR3: CASSLNAGANTGELFF; DNA: TGTGCCAGCAGCTTAAACGCAGGGGCGAACACCGGGGAGCTGTTTTTT
D: NA; size: few; J: TRBJ1-4; V: TRBV4-2; CDR3: CASSQSELTGEKLFF; DNA: TGTGCCAGCAGCCAATCCGAACTAACGGGTGAAAAACTGTTTTTT
D: TRBD1; size: once; J: TRBJ2-7; V: TRBV6-5; CDR3: CASPPGQISYEQYF; DNA: TGTGCCAGCCCACCGGGACAGATCTCCTACGAGCAGTACTTC
D: TRBD1; size: NA; J: TRBJ2-7; V: TRBV5-1; CDR3: CASSLGSWGQGAHEQYF; DNA: TGCGCCAGCAGCTTGGGATCATGGGGACAGGGGGCCCACGAGCAGTACTTC
D: NA; size: NA; J: TRBJ2-5; V: TRBV11-2; CDR3: CASSLALQETQYF; DNA: TGTGCCAGCAGCTTAGCCTTGCAAGAGACCCAGTACTTC
D: NA; size: NA; J: TRBJ2-2; V: TRBV4-3; CDR3: CASSQASPPGTGELFF; DNA: TGCGCCAGCAGCCAAGCTAGCCCCCCGGGCACCGGGGAGCTGTTTTTT
D: NA; size: NA; J: TRBJ1-1; V: TRBV7-9; CDR3: CASSPTFGVTRSTEAFF; DNA: TGTGCCAGCAGCCCAACATTCGGGGTAACGAGGTCCACTGAAGCTTTCTTT
D: NA; size: NA; J: TRBJ1-2; V: TRBV7-9; CDR3: CASGVMLTGYYGYTF; DNA: TGTGCCAGCGGAGTTATGTTAACAGGGTACTATGGCTACACCTTC
D: TRBD1; size: NA; J: TRBJ2-4; V: TRBV29-1; CDR3: CSGALQGAKNIQYF; DNA: TGCAGCGGGGCCTTGCAGGGGGCGAAAAACATTCAGTACTTC
D: TRBD2; size: once; J: TRBJ2-3; V: TRBV25-1; CDR3: CASSDSLAGSTDTQYF; DNA: TGTGCCAGCAGTGACTCTTTAGCGGGAAGCACAGATACGCAGTATTTT
D: TRBD1; size: NA; J: TRBJ1-1; V: TRBV7-2; CDR3: CASSSPRTGAMNTEAFF; DNA: TGTGCCAGCAGCTCACCCCGGACAGGGGCGATGAACACTGAAGCTTTCTTT
D: NA; size: medium-sized; J: TRBJ1-3; V: TRBV10-2; CDR3: CASSGGYKYSGNTIYF; DNA: TGCGCCAGCAGTGGAGGTTACAAGTACTCTGGAAACACCATATATTTT
D: TRBD2; size: NA; J: TRBJ2-5; V: TRBV11-1; CDR3: CASSLLAGGPETQYF; DNA: TGTGCCAGCAGCCTCCTAGCGGGGGGGCCAGAGACCCAGTACTTC
D: TRBD2; size: NA; J: TRBJ2-1; V: TRBV4-2; CDR3: CASSQMRTSGADNEQFF; DNA: TGTGCCAGCAGCCAAATGAGGACTAGCGGGGCGGACAATGAGCAGTTCTTC
D: NA; size: NA; J: TRBJ1-4; V: TRBV23-1; CDR3: CASFPPRVATNEKLFF; DNA: TGCGCCAGCTTTCCTCCGAGGGTTGCAACTAATGAAAAACTGTTTTTT
D: TRBD2; size: NA; J: TRBJ2-5; V: TRBV18; CDR3: CASSPPATSGGETQYF; DNA: TGTGCCAGCTCACCACCGGCTACTAGCGGAGGAGAGACCCAGTACTTC
D: TRBD1; size: NA; J: TRBJ2-7; V: TRBV6-6; CDR3: CASSLLDAGGTGEQYF; DNA: TGTGCCAGCAGTCTCCTCGACGCAGGGGGTACAGGCGAGCAGTACTTC
D: TRBD1; size: NA; J: TRBJ1-1; V: TRBV5-1; CDR3: CASSRGQLNTEAFF; DNA: TGCGCCAGCAGCAGGGGACAGTTGAACACTGAAGCTTTCTTT
D: NA; size: NA; J: TRBJ1-2; V: TRBV7-3; CDR3: CASSPRPDGAPGGYTF; DNA: TGTGCCAGCAGTCCTCGACCGGACGGCGCCCCGGGGGGCTACACCTTC
D: TRBD1; size: NA; J: TRBJ1-2; V: TRBV28; CDR3: CASSLGPPGQGGGAYGYTF; DNA: TGTGCCAGCAGTTTAGGTCCCCCGGGACAGGGAGGGGGCGCCTATGGCTACACCTTC
D: TRBD1; size: NA; J: TRBJ2-5; V: TRBV2; CDR3: CASSGQGGGETQYF; DNA: TGTGCCAGCAGTGGACAGGGGGGAGGAGAGACCCAGTACTTC
D: NA; size: few; J: TRBJ1-5; V: TRBV5-1; CDR3: CASSLDQASQPQHF; DNA: TGCGCCAGCAGCTTGGATCAGGCGAGTCAGCCCCAGCATTTT
D: TRBD2; size: NA; J: TRBJ2-7; V: TRBV5-1; CDR3: CASGAGPGEQYF; DNA: TGCGCCAGCGGAGCGGGGCCGGGGGAGCAGTACTTC
D: TRBD1; size: NA; J: TRBJ2-7; V: TRBV27; CDR3: CASSRQGGSYEQYF; DNA: TGTGCCAGCAGTCGACAGGGGGGTTCCTACGAGCAGTACTTC
D: TRBD1; size: NA; J: TRBJ2-1; V: TRBV7-2; CDR3: CASSAIFDRGDRNEQFF; DNA: TGTGCCAGCAGCGCCATATTTGACAGGGGGGATCGCAATGAGCAGTTCTTC
D: NA; size: NA; J: TRBJ1-1; V: TRBV11-1; CDR3: CASSLGGAGNTEAFF; DNA: TGTGCCAGCAGCTTAGGCGGGGCGGGGAACACTGAAGCTTTCTTT
D: TRBD1; size: NA; J: TRBJ2-3; V: TRBV19; CDR3: CASSMTGVAGGEDTQYF; DNA: TGTGCCAGTAGTATGACCGGCGTTGCAGGGGGAGAAGATACGCAGTATTTT
D: NA; size: NA; J: TRBJ2-7; V: TRBV18; CDR3: CASSLISYEQYF; DNA: TGTGCCAGCTCACTTATCTCCTACGAGCAGTACTTC
D: NA; size: NA; J: TRBJ2-7; V: TRBV11-3; CDR3: CASSFRQAAGEQYF; DNA: TGTGCCAGCAGTTTTCGACAGGCCGCTGGCGAGCAGTACTTC
D: TRBD1; size: once; J: TRBJ1-1; V: TRBV6-5; CDR3: CASSPGQRFTEAFF; DNA: TGTGCCAGCAGTCCGGGACAGAGATTCACTGAAGCTTTCTTT
D: NA; size: NA; J: TRBJ2-2; V: TRBV7-2; CDR3: CASSRGGRGGTGELFF; DNA: TGTGCCAGCTCAAGAGGGGGACGCGGGGGTACCGGGGAGCTGTTTTTT